Below are 29 T cell receptor beta chains sequenced from a single sample in a study of blood T cell repertoires in COVID-19. TCRdb keeps only in-frame clones here, not all; method: immunoSEQ multiplex PCR. Among 95,000 to 100,000 clones listed, about 84% were seen once. The sequenced material came from peripheral blood. These receptors came from a woman aged 80 or over with acute or convalescent COVID-19.

This clone has a single count. The chain recombines TRBV6-2 or TRBV6-3 with TRBJ2-2, with 8 bases that match TRBD1. The germline V gene has CDR1 MNHEY and CDR2 SVGEGT. Losses at the gene ends were 6 bases for V and 4 bases for J; bases not matched to a gene: 7. The CDR3 totals 15 residues. CDR3 nucleotide sequence: TGTGCCAGCAGCACCGGACAGGGAGGCACCGGGGAGCTGTTTTTT. Translating gives CASSTGQGGTGELFF.

The V and J genes are TRBV6-2 or TRBV6-3 and TRBJ2-3, with 8 bases that match TRBD1. V gave up 1 base and J gave up 5 bases; unmatched junction bases: 17. This CDR3 region has 19 residues. Germline V gene data show CDR1 as MNHEY and CDR2 as SVGEGT. The CDR3 protein is CASSYLFAGQASKEDTQYF. In DNA, the CDR3 is TGTGCCAGCAGTTACTTGTTCGCGGGACAGGCTTCTAAGGAAGATACGCAGTATTTT.

The chain couples TRBV18 to TRBJ1-2, with a tentative D call TRBD1 (5 bases). V gave up 6 bases and J gave up 3 bases, with 11 bases separating them. CDR3 length equals 13 residues. Looked up from germline, CDR1 is KGHSH and CDR2 is LQKENI. The CDR3 region is CASSTTGDYGYTF. The CDR3 DNA is TGTGCCAGCTCCACCACAGGCGACTATGGCTACACCTTC.

This sequence joins TRBV6-2 or TRBV6-3 and TRBJ1-2; tentatively, D is TRBD1 (6 bases). Per the germline V gene, CDR1 is MNHEY and CDR2 is SVGEGT. V lost 2 bases and J 0 bases, leaving 7 bases between the germline ends. The CDR3 covers 14 residues. In DNA form, the CDR3 reads TGTGCCAGCAGTTACGGGGGCGCTAACTATGGCTACACCTTC. It codes for CASSYGGANYGYTF.

J is TRBJ1-2 and V is TRBV19, with D possibly being TRBD1 (6 bases). V was trimmed by 6 bases and J by 0 bases, leaving 17 bases between them. Germline assignment: CDR1 LNHDA and CDR2 SQIVND (reference sequence). The CDR3 loop spans 16 amino acids. The CDR3 loop is CASRGLGGAANYGYTF. The CDR3 DNA reads TGTGCCAGTAGGGGCCTCGGGGGGGCCGCTAACTATGGCTACACCTTC.

The chain uses TRBV28 and TRBJ2-7; no definite D call. CDR1 is MDHEN, CDR2 SYDVKM, per germline. CDR3 length equals 14 residues. CDR3 sequence: CASSLSLNPYGQYV. DNA of the CDR3: TGTGCCAGCAGTTTAAGCTTAAATCCTTACGGGCAGTACGTC.

Only a few counts were recorded for this clone. This rearrangement joins TRBV28 to TRBJ1-6; 9 bases are a match to TRBD1. Germline V gene sequence: CDR1 MDHEN, CDR2 SYDVKM. The ends lost 5 bases at V and 6 bases at J; junction bases unmatched: 5. The CDR3 spans 15 residues. Here the CDR3 reads CASSDPGQGNSPLHF. CDR3 DNA sequence: TGTGCCAGCAGTGATCCGGGACAGGGTAATTCACCCCTCCACTTT.

This chain uses TRBV5-4 with TRBJ1-4; perhaps TRBD1 as D (6 bases). Germline CDR1 SGHNT, CDR2 YYREEE (reference sequence). The CDR3 extends over 15 amino acids. V gave up 0 bases and J gave up 5 bases, with 11 bases separating them. CDR3 sequence reads: CASSLGGQKNEKLFF. The CDR3 DNA is TGTGCCAGCAGCTTGGGTGGACAGAAAAATGAAAAACTGTTTTTT.

The chain joins TRBV10-2 to TRBJ2-1, with TRBD2 as a possible D gene (7 bases). With 2 bases removed from V and 3 bases from J, the gap between germline ends came to 17 bases. The CDR3 covers 17 residues. CDR1 is WSHSY, CDR2 SAAADI, per germline. CDR3 coding DNA: TGCGCCAGCAGTGAGAGGGGGGGAGTATTGAACTACAATGAGCAGTTCTTC. Its translation: CASSERGGVLNYNEQFF.

The rearrangement uses TRBV2 and TRBJ1-5; the D gene is possibly TRBD1 (6 bases). Germline CDR1 reads SNHLY; CDR2 reads FYNNEI. V was clipped by 6 bases and J by 5 bases, with 17 bases between them. The CDR3 is made up of 15 amino acids. In DNA form, the CDR3 reads TGTGCCAGCAGAGAGACAGGTTCTGAGCATCAGCCCCAGCATTTT. Protein sequence: CASRETGSEHQPQHF.

J is TRBJ2-1 and V is TRBV19; D might be TRBD2 (6 bases). V lost 4 bases and J 0 bases, leaving 13 bases between the germline ends. The CDR3 has 16 amino acids. Germline V gene data show CDR1 as LNHDA and CDR2 as SQIVND (reference sequence). The DNA for the CDR3 is TGTGCCAGTAGTACCAAACTAGCCCTCTCCTACAATGAGCAGTTCTTC. It specifies CASSTKLALSYNEQFF.

This clone was counted only a few times. The chain combines TRBV18 with TRBJ2-5, with 10 bases lining up with TRBD1. V gave up 2 bases and J gave up 5 bases; unmatched junction bases: 2. Germline CDR1 KGHSH, CDR2 LQKENI. This CDR3 has 14 amino acids. Written as DNA, the CDR3 is TGTGCCAGCTCACCAAGACAGGGGGCCGAGACCCAGTACTTC. As protein: CASSPRQGAETQYF. The whole variable domain, remainder taken from reference TRBV18 and TRBJ2-5, is NAGVMQNPRHLVRRRGQEARLRCSPMKGHSHVYWYRQLPEEGLKFMVYLQKENIIDESGMPKERFSAEFPKEGPSILRIQQVVRGDSAAYFCASSPRQGAETQYFGPGTRLLVL.

The J gene is TRBJ2-5, the V gene TRBV5-1; D is possibly TRBD1 (5 bases). Germline V CDR1 and CDR2: SGHRS, YFSETQ. CDR3 length equals 13 residues. V was trimmed by 2 bases and J by 5 bases, leaving 10 bases between them. The CDR3 loop reads CASSLSGSETQYF. The DNA for the CDR3 is TGCGCCAGCAGCTTATCAGGGTCCGAGACCCAGTACTTC.

V is TRBV5-6 and J is TRBJ1-1, with a weak D call TRBD1 (5 bases). V gave up 0 bases and J gave up 3 bases, with 18 bases separating them. This CDR3 region has 17 residues. Germline values: CDR1 SGHDT, CDR2 YYEEEE. The CDR3: CASSLDFSAGLHTEAFF. CDR3 bases: TGTGCCAGCAGCTTGGATTTTTCGGCAGGGCTGCACACTGAAGCTTTCTTT.

The rearrangement uses TRBV6-5 and TRBJ2-3; no clear D gene. Germline lookup yields CDR1 MNHEY and CDR2 SVGAGI. This CDR3 is 13 amino acids long. Between the trimmed V and J ends, which lost 6 bases and 0 bases, there was a span of 7 bases. The CDR3 loop reads CASRDISTDTQYF. The CDR3 DNA is TGTGCCAGCAGAGACATTAGCACAGATACGCAGTATTTT.

As concerns this clone: One end of the junction does not line up with germline, which may come from a read error. The chain combines TRBV11-2 with TRBJ2-1; D possibly corresponds to TRBD1 (6 bases). The CDR3 spans 13 residues. The V gene's germline CDR1 is SGHAT and CDR2 FQNNGV. CDR3 sequence reads: CASSLDRYNEQFF. The CDR3 nucleotides are TGTGCCAGCAGCCTAGACAGGTACAATGAGCAGTTCTTC.

V and J are TRBV7-2 and TRBJ1-4, with 7 bases matching TRBD1. The CDR3 sequence is 15 residues long. Per the germline V gene, CDR1 is SGHTA and CDR2 is FQGNSA. J gave up 4 bases and V 5 bases, and 7 bases lay outside the gene matches. The CDR3 nucleotides read TGTGCCAGCAGCGCCCTAACAGGGGTTAATGAAAAACTGTTTTTT. Translating gives CASSALTGVNEKLFF.

CDR3 nucleotides: TGTGCCAGCAGTCCAGAGGGGGTCCATAATTCACCCCTCCACTTT. Translation: CASSPEGVHNSPLHF. J is TRBJ1-6 and V is TRBV7-9; D possibly corresponds to TRBD1 (6 bases). V was cut by 6 bases and J by 5 bases, with 14 bases left in between. Germline V gene sequence: CDR1 SEHNR, CDR2 FQNEAQ (reference sequence). The CDR3 extends over 15 amino acids.

This clone was detected only a few times. The chain joins TRBV7-2 to TRBJ1-5; D ambiguous. V was shortened by 4 bases and J by 4 bases, with 14 bases between the two germline ends. The CDR3 has 15 amino acids. The germline V gene has CDR1 SGHTA and CDR2 FQGNSA. CDR3 loop: CASSSNEGINQPQHF. DNA for the CDR3: TGTGCCAGCAGCTCTAACGAGGGTATAAATCAGCCCCAGCATTTT.

CDR3 loop: CASSSSGTRNTEAFF. CDR3 DNA sequence: TGTGCCAGCAGTTCAAGCGGTACCAGGAACACTGAAGCTTTCTTT. The chain recombines TRBV2 with TRBJ1-1; D is undetermined. Between the trimmed V and J ends, which lost 5 bases and 1 base, there was a span of 14 bases. The CDR3 is 15 residues long. Germline CDR1 is SNHLY and CDR2 is FYNNEI.

The chain carries TRBV3-1 (or the pseudogene TRBV3-2) and TRBJ1-5; D not certain. V was trimmed by 0 bases and J by 6 bases, leaving 6 bases between them. CDR3 size: 13 residues. Germline lookup yields CDR1 LGHDT and CDR2 YNNKEL (reference sequence). The CDR3: CASSQDPPQPQHF. DNA of the CDR3: TGTGCCAGCAGCCAAGATCCTCCTCAGCCCCAGCATTTT.

This clone was observed a single time. The genes are TRBV15 and TRBJ1-2; unclear D gene. Germline V gene lookup returns CDR1 LNHNV and CDR2 YYDKDF (reference sequence). V shed 0 bases and J shed 12 bases, with 11 bases lying between them. The CDR3 length is 12 residues. Written as DNA, the CDR3 is TGTGCCACCAGCAGAGAGGTACAGAGCCACACCTTC. As protein: CATSREVQSHTF.

J is TRBJ1-2 and V is TRBV9; 7 bases match TRBD1. With 3 bases clipped from V and 7 bases from J, the junction kept 9 bases outside the gene matches. Germline assignment: CDR1 SGDLS and CDR2 YYNGEE. This CDR3 comprises 14 residues. The CDR3: CASSADRSFGGYTF. The DNA for the CDR3 is TGTGCCAGCAGCGCGGACAGGAGCTTTGGTGGCTACACCTTC.

This chain connects TRBV3-1 (or the pseudogene TRBV3-2) to TRBJ2-1; 9 bases fit TRBD1. This CDR3 has 16 residues. V shed 4 bases and J 9 bases; nucleotides not matched to a gene: 13. CDR1 and CDR2 from the germline V gene are LGHDT and YNNKEL (reference sequence). The DNA for the CDR3 is TGTGCCAGCAGCCCAACCGGGACAGGGAAGATCGGTGAGCAGTTCTTC. Its translation: CASSPTGTGKIGEQFF.

V is TRBV7-2 and J is TRBJ2-2, with D perhaps TRBD1 (5 bases). The V end lost 5 bases, the J end lost 5 bases, and 18 bases lay between the germline ends. The CDR3 is made up of 16 amino acids. Germline V CDR1 and CDR2: SGHTA, FQGNSA. DNA of the CDR3: TGTGCCAGCAGCGTCAGGGCCCAGCCAGGAACCGGGGAGCTGTTTTTT. Protein product: CASSVRAQPGTGELFF.

The genes are TRBV7-2 and TRBJ2-3; 11 bases align to TRBD2. This CDR3 comprises 16 residues. Looked up from germline, CDR1 is SGHTA and CDR2 is FQGNSA. V was clipped by 5 bases and J by 6 bases; unmatched bases: 10. CDR3 sequence: CASSLRLAGTKDTQYF. CDR3 nucleotides: TGTGCCAGCAGCCTGAGACTAGCGGGGACCAAGGATACGCAGTATTTT.

This clone was detected once. The V gene is TRBV7-2, the J gene TRBJ2-3; 7 nucleotides line up with TRBD2. CDR1 is SGHTA and CDR2 is FQGNSA in the germline V gene. After removal of 1 base from V and 1 base from J, the junction contained 2 bases not matched to a gene. This CDR3 comprises 15 residues. DNA for the CDR3: TGTGCCAGCAGCTTAGTACGGGGGGGCACAGATACGCAGTATTTT. Its translation: CASSLVRGGTDTQYF.

The chain recombines TRBV28 with TRBJ2-7, with no clear D. Trimming removed 5 bases from V and 2 bases from J, with 7 bases in between. Germline V CDR1 and CDR2: MDHEN, SYDVKM. CDR3 length: 12 residues. The CDR3 nucleotides read TGTGCCAGCAGTCCGAGCCCCTACGAGCAGTACGTC. This codes for CASSPSPYEQYV.

This chain connects TRBV21-1 to TRBJ1-2; TRBD1, the table's D call, was not compared with the DNA. TRBV21-1 represents a pseudogene. The CDR3 is 16 residues long. In DNA form, the CDR3 reads TGTGCCAGCAGCCAGGGGGCTGGGTTGTCTAACTATGGCTACACCTTC. It translates to CASSQGAGLSNYGYTF.